This T cell receptor (beta chain) was found in a study of blood T cell repertoires in COVID-19. Whole-study context: Material from acute and convalescent COVID-19 was sourced from the United States, Italy and Spain. PBMCs, B-cell-depleted T cells, or T cells were the source of the cDNA or gDNA that made up the material.

The CDR3 contains 15 residues. Germline CDR1 SGHRS, CDR2 YFSETQ. The trim removed 2 bases at V and 7 bases at J, leaving 7 bases unmatched. As processed by the authors: Amplifying reference gene primers gave estimates of nucleated cell counts. The assay was immunoSEQ multiplex PCR, and TCRdb's table has in-frame clones only and misses some. Clone size and V and J calls were adopted from that table, with D and trimming inferred from the DNA. The sample lists tens of thousands of clones; roughly 85% were seen once. This clonotype originated in a man aged 65 to 79 in a cohort sampled during active COVID-19. Sequencing input: peripheral blood. The V gene is TRBV5-1, the J gene TRBJ2-1, with 9 bases that match TRBD2. CDR3 amino acids: CASSFGSGSMNEQFF. CDR3 DNA: TGCGCCAGCAGCTTTGGTAGCGGGAGTATGAATGAGCAGTTCTTC.